Listed here is a single T cell receptor beta chain. TCRdb ran MiXCR on the RT-PCR reads and lists one entry per CDR3 protein. The sample records 500,000 to 700,000 distinct CDR3 sequences, approximately 20% being singletons. The data derive from a study of response to subunit inactivated influenza vaccine. The junction had 6 bases not matched to a gene; V was cut back by 5 bases and J by 0 bases. Germline CDR1 MNHEY, CDR2 SVGEGT. The CDR3 is 16 residues long. These sequences were also reported in another study, on T cells expressing NK-cell markers. As that study records: The TCR beta cDNA came from 5'RACE template switching with UMIs.

The input for sequencing was CD4+ T cells sorted from PBMCs, taken approximately 12 days after vaccination. The origin of this receptor is a man aged 45-65 years who received an inactivated influenza vaccine. The chain carries TRBV6-2 or TRBV6-3 and TRBJ2-1; 8 bases fit TRBD1. This chain's CDR3 is CASSRDRGSSYNEQFF. The CDR3 nucleotides are TGTGCCAGCAGTAGAGACAGGGGAAGCTCCTACAATGAGCAGTTCTTC.